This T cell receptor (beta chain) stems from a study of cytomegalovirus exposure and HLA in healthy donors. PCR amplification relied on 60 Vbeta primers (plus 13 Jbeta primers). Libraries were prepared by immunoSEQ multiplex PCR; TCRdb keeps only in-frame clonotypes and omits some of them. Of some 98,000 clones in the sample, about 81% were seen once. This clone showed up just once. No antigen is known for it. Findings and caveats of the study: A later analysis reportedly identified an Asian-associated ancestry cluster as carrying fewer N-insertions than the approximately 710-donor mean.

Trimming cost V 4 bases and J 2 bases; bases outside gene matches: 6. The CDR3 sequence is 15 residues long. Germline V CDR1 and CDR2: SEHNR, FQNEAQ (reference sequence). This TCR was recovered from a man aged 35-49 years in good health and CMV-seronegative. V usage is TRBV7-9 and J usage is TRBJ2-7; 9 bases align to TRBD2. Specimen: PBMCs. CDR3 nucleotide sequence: TGTGCCAGCAGCTCAATGGGACTAGCCCCCTACGAGCAGTACTTC. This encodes CASSSMGLAPYEQYF.